This T cell receptor beta chain was recorded in a study of cytomegalovirus exposure and HLA in healthy donors. Study findings and constraints: In a later analysis, common viral pathogens appeared linked to several of the most significant clusters. As a later analysis showed, a missense DCLRE1C variant was linked to trimming of TCR beta V- and J-genes.

V lost 5 bases, J lost 6 bases, and 10 bases lay in between. Germline CDR1 SEHNR, CDR2 FQNEAQ (reference sequence). The CDR3 contains 13 residues. Amplification used 60 Vbeta primers and 13 Jbeta primers. The protocol was immunoSEQ multiplex PCR, while the TCRdb copy is restricted to in-frame clones and leaves out a portion. The sample includes nearly 95,000 clones, approximately 75% of them seen just once. Note on this clone: The target antigen is unknown.

The chain uses TRBV7-9 and TRBJ2-2; D not resolved. The sample was PBMCs. This receptor was identified in a woman in her 40s in good health and CMV-seronegative. CDR3 DNA: TGTGCCAGCAGCCACGACACTCCCGGGGAGCTGTTTTTT. Its translation: CASSHDTPGELFF.